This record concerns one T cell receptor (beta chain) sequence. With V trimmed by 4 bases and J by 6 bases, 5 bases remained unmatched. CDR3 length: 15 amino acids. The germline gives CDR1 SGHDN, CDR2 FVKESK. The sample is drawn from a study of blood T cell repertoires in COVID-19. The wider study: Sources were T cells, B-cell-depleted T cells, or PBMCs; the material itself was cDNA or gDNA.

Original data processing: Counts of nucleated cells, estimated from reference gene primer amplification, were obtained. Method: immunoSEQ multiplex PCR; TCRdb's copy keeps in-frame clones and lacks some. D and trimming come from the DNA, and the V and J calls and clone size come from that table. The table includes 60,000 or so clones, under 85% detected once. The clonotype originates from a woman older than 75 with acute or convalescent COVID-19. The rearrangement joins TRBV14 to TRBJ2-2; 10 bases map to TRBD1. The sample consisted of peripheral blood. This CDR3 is CASSRLGTGAGELFF. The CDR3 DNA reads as TGTGCCAGCAGCCGTTTAGGGACAGGGGCCGGGGAGCTGTTTTTT.